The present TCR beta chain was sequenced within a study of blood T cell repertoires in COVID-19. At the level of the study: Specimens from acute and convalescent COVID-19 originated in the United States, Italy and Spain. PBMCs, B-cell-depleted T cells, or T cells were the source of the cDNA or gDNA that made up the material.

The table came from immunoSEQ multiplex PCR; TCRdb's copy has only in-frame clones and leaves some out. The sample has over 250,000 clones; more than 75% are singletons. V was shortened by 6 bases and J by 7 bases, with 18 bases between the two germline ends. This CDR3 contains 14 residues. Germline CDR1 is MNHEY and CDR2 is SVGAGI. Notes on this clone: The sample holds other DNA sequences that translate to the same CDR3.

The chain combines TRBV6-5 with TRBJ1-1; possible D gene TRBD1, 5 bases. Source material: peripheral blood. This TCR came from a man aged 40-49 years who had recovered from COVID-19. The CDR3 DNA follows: TGTGCCAGCAGCCCACAGGTGGGGGAGGGTGAAGCTTTCTTT. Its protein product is CASSPQVGEGEAFF.